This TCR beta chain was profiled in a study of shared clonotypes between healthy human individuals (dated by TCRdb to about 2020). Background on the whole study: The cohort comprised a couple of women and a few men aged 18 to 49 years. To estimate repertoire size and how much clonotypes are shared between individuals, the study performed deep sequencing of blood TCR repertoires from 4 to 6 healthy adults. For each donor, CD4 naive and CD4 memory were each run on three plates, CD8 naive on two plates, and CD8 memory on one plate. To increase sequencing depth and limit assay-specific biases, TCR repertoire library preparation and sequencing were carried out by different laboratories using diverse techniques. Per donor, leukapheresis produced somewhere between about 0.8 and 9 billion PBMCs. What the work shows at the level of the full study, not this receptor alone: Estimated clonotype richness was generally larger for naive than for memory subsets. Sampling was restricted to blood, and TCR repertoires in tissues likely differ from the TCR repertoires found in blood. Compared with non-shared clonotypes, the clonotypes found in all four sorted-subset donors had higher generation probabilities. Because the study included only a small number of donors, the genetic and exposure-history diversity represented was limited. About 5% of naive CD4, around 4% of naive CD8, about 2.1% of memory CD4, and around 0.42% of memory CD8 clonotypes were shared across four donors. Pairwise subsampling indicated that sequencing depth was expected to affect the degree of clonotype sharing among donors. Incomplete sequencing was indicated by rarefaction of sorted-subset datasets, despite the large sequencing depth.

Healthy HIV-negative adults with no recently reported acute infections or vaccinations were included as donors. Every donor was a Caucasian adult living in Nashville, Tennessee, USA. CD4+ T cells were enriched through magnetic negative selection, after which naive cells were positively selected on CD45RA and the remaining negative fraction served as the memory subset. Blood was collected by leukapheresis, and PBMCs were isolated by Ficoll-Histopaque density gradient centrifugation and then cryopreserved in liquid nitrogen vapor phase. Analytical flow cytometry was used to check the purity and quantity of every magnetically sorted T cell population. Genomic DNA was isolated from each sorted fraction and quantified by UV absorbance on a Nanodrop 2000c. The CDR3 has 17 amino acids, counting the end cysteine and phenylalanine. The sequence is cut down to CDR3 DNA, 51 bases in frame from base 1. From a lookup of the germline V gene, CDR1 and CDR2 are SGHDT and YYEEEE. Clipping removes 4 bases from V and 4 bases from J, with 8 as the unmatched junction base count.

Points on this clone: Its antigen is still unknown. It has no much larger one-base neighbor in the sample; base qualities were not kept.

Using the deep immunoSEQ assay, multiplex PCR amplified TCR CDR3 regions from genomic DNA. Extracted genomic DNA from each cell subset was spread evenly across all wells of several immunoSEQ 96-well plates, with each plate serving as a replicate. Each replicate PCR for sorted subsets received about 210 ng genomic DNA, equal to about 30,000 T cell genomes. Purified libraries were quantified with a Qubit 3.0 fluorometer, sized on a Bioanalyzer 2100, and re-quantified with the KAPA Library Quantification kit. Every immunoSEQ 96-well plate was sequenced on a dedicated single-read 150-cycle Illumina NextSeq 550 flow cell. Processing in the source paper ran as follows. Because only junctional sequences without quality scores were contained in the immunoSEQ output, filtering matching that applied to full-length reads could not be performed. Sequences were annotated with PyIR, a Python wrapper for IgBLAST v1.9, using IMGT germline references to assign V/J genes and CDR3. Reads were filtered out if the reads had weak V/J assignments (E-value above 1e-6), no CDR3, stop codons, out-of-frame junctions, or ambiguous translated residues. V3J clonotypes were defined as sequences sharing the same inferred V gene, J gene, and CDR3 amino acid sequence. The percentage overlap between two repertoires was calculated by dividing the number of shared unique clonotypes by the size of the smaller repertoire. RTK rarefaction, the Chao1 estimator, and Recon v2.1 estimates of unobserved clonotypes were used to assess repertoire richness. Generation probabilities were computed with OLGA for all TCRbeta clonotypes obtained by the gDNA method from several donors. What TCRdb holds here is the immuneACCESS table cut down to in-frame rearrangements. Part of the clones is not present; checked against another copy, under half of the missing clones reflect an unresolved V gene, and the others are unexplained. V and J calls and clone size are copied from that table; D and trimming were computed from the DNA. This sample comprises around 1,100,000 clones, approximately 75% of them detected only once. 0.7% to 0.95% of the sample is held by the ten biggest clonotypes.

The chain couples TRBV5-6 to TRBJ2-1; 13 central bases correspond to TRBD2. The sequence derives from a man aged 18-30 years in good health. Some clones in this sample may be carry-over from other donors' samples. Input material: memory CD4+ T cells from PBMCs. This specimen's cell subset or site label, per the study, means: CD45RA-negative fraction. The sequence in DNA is TGTGCCAGCAGCGGGGAGGGACTAGCGGGACTTTACAATGAGCAGTTCTTC. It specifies CASSGEGLAGLYNEQFF.